The next 16 T cell receptor beta chains were all read from a single sample in a study of T cells in Graves' hyperthyroidism and ophthalmopathy. TCR beta CDR3 regions were amplified from RNA. HTBI primers were employed in a first-round RT-PCR of the TCR CDR3. MiXCR was run by TCRdb on the multiplex PCR reads, yielding one entry per CDR3 protein. The sample has 300,000 to 450,000 distinct CDR3 sequences; more than 12% are singletons. The specimen sequenced was blood. These receptors all stem from a woman in her twenties or thirties with Graves' ophthalmopathy.

This clonotype was recorded at least ten times. The chain combines TRBV20-1 with TRBJ2-5, with 11 bases fitting TRBD2. The CDR3 totals 13 residues. V dropped 6 bases and J dropped 2; count of bases not matched to a gene: 2. Germline values: CDR1 DFQATT, CDR2 SNEGSKA (reference sequence). In DNA form, the CDR3 reads TGCAGTGCGTTAGCGGGGGGGCAAGAGACCCAGTACTTC. This gives the protein CSALAGGQETQYF.

This clonotype showed up just a few times. The DNA for the CDR3 is TGTGCCAGTCGTTCGGGACAATTAGAAAAACTGTTTTTT. Translated, it gives CASRSGQLEKLFF. This chain uses TRBV2 with TRBJ1-4; D is possibly TRBD1 (6 bases). The CDR3 has 13 residues. V dropped 9 bases and J dropped 8 bases, with 16 bases sitting between them. Germline loops: CDR1 SNHLY, CDR2 FYNNEI. Complete variable domain (other parts from reference TRBV2 and TRBJ1-4): EPEVTQTPSHQVTQMGQEVILRCVPISNHLYFYWYRQILGQKVEFLVSFYNNEISEKSEIFDDQFSVERPDGSNFTLKIRSTKLEDSAMYFCASRSGQLEKLFFGSGTQLSVL.

The V gene is TRBV5-4, the J gene TRBJ2-7, with D perhaps TRBD1 or TRBD2 (6 bases each). The CDR3 is 15 amino acids. V was trimmed by 0 bases and J by 1 base, leaving 11 bases between them. CDR1 and CDR2 (germline): SGHNT, YYREEE (reference sequence). CDR3 coding DNA: TGTGCCAGCAGCTTGGCCGGGGGACAATCCTACGAGCAGTACTTC. Translated: CASSLAGGQSYEQYF.

This clonotype was observed at least ten times. This sequence joins TRBV20-1 and TRBJ2-5, with a weak D call TRBD1 (6 bases). V lost 2 bases, J lost 4 bases, and 8 bases lay in between. CDR1 and CDR2 (germline): DFQATT, SNEGSKA (reference sequence). The CDR3 is made up of 12 amino acids. The CDR3 spells CSARSRGETQYF. The CDR3 nucleotides are TGCAGTGCTAGATCCAGGGGAGAGACCCAGTACTTC.

The chain is built from TRBV20-1 and TRBJ2-5; maybe TRBD2 (6 bases). The CDR3 runs to 14 residues. V shed 5 bases and J shed 1 base, with 14 bases lying between them. Germline V lookup: CDR1 DFQATT, CDR2 SNEGSKA (reference sequence). The CDR3 is CSAGVSGGQETQYF. CDR3 nucleotide sequence: TGCAGTGCTGGGGTATCCGGGGGCCAAGAGACCCAGTACTTC.

This clonotype was detected many times. The CDR3 sequence is CASSPLTGDEKLFF. In nucleotides, the CDR3 is TGTGCCAGCTCACCGCTAACAGGGGATGAAAAACTGTTTTTT. V is TRBV18 and J is TRBJ1-4; 7 bases are a match to TRBD1. J lost 6 bases, V lost 3 bases, and 4 bases had no gene match. This CDR3 comprises 14 residues. From germline, CDR1 is KGHSH and CDR2 LQKENI.

The V gene is TRBV11-3, the J gene TRBJ2-1; TRBD1 matches at 7 bases. CDR1 and CDR2 from the germline V gene are SGHNT and YENEEA. There are 15 residues in the CDR3. The V and J ends lost 5 bases and 3 bases, in that order; junction bases with no gene match: 7. The CDR3 loop reads CASSDGTDFYNEQFF. The CDR3, as DNA: TGTGCCAGCAGCGATGGGACAGACTTCTACAATGAGCAGTTCTTC.

This clonotype has ten or more counts. The rearrangement uses TRBV28 and TRBJ2-7, with D unclear. The CDR3 has 13 residues. Germline V CDR1 and CDR2: MDHEN, SYDVKM. The germline V and J ends were trimmed by 7 bases and 7 bases, with 17 bases remaining between them. The CDR3 DNA is TGTGCCAGCACCTATACTATGCAGAGGGAGCAGTACTTC. Translation: CASTYTMQREQYF.

This clonotype showed up many times. The chain has TRBV5-1 and TRBJ2-1, with 7 bases identical to TRBD1. This CDR3 contains 15 residues. Per the germline V gene, CDR1 is SGHRS and CDR2 is YFSETQ. V lost 0 bases to trimming and J lost 8 bases; unmatched junction nucleotides: 8. The CDR3 DNA is TGCGCCAGCAGCTTGGCGACGCAGGGGACAGATGAGCAGTTCTTC. This translates into CASSLATQGTDEQFF.

This clonotype was counted many times. CDR3 nucleotide sequence: TGTGCCAGCAGCTTGGGGTCCCGAGGGGATCAGCCCCAGCATTTT. Translated: CASSLGSRGDQPQHF. The rearrangement links TRBV5-8 to TRBJ1-5; tentatively, D is TRBD1 (5 bases). The CDR3 length is 15 residues. V shed 0 bases and J shed 5 bases, with 12 bases lying between them. Germline V gene data show CDR1 as SGHTS and CDR2 as YDEGEE.

As regards this clonotype: This could be a read error, since a much larger clone is one nucleotide away. This sequence joins TRBV20-1 and TRBJ1-6, with unresolved D. The V end lost 1 base, the J end lost 3 bases, and 7 bases lay between the germline ends. This CDR3 contains 14 residues. Per the germline V gene, CDR1 is DFQATT and CDR2 is SNEGSKA (reference sequence). The CDR3 nucleotides read TGCAGTGCTAGAGGAGGGTTCTATAATTCACCCCTCCACTTT. It codes for CSARGGFYNSPLHF.

This clonotype was seen repeatedly, ten times or more. The rearrangement links TRBV10-3 to TRBJ2-1; D uncertain. The CDR3 is 12 residues long. V was pared by 0 bases and J by 8 bases, with 5 bases between. Germline-derived CDR1 and CDR2 are ENHRY and SYGVKD. The CDR3, as DNA: TGTGCCATCAGTGAGTCTTTGGATGAGCAGTTCTTC. This codes for CAISESLDEQFF.

A remark on this clonotype: A read error is possible here, since a much larger clone lies one base away. V and J are TRBV28 and TRBJ1-1, with D hard to call. This CDR3 contains 13 residues. V dropped 10 bases and J dropped 3 bases, with 15 bases sitting between them. Per the germline V gene, CDR1 is MDHEN and CDR2 is SYDVKM. In DNA form, the CDR3 reads TGTGCCACCACGAACACCACTGACACTGAAGCTTTCTTT. As protein: CATTNTTDTEAFF.

This clonotype was recorded at least ten times. The chain joins TRBV28 to TRBJ1-5; 9 nucleotides line up with TRBD1. The ends lost 5 bases at V and 3 bases at J; junction bases unmatched: 11. This CDR3 spans 17 amino acids. Germline loops: CDR1 MDHEN, CDR2 SYDVKM. CDR3 sequence (DNA): TGTGCCAGCAGTCCGCACAGGGGGCTTCCCCCCAATCAGCCCCAGCATTTT. Residues: CASSPHRGLPPNQPQHF.

This clonotype has at least ten counts. This chain joins TRBV5-5 and TRBJ2-1; no clear D gene. The CDR3 is 15 residues long. Germline CDR1 reads SGHKS; CDR2 reads YYEKEE (reference sequence). Deletions cut 5 bases from V and 9 bases from J, with 21 bases between. CDR3 loop: CASRMFQSFSPEQFF. The CDR3 DNA reads as TGTGCCAGCAGAATGTTCCAGTCGTTTAGTCCTGAGCAGTTCTTC.

This clonotype has at least ten counts. The V and J genes are TRBV6-1 and TRBJ1-1, with D uncertain. The CDR3 runs 12 residues. Germline CDR1 and CDR2: MNHNS and SASEGT. Trimming cost V 2 bases and J 7 bases, with 8 bases left between them. DNA for the CDR3: TGTGCCAGCAGTGAAACAGAATATGAAGCTTTCTTT. It translates to CASSETEYEAFF.